This T cell receptor beta chain was profiled in a study of T cells after yellow fever vaccination. The V end was cut by 3 bases, the J end by 1 base, with 6 bases between. The CDR3 has 14 amino acids. Germline CDR1 reads MRHNA; CDR2 reads SNTAGT. TCRdb used MiXCR to reprocess the 5' RACE reads, holding one entry per CDR3 protein. The sample records approximately 130,000 distinct CDR3 sequences, roughly 15% being singletons. Whole-study results and caveats: Re-detected after boosting: most primary clones, almost 97% of CD4 and 88% of CD8.

Concerning this clonotype: What it binds is not known.

The chain is built from TRBV6-4 and TRBJ2-2, with D tentatively TRBD2 (6 bases). The source was CD8+ T cells sorted from PBMCs, collected 5 days after the yellow fever booster vaccination. This receptor was obtained from a man younger than 30 who received the YFV17D yellow fever vaccine. For the CDR3, the DNA is TGTGCCAGCAGTGAGGGACTGAACACCGGGGAGCTGTTTTTT. Amino acids: CASSEGLNTGELFF.